The clone carrying this T cell receptor beta chain has just one count. With 4 bases removed from V and 8 bases from J, the gap between germline ends came to 18 bases. The germline CDR1 and CDR2 sequences are DFQATT and SNEGSKA (reference sequence). The CDR3 is 14 residues long. This record belongs to a study of blood T cells in healthy people across ages. For the second PCR, which ran for 7 to 11 cycles, a sample-barcoded 5' primer and a J-beta primer mix were used. From the 5' RACE reads, TCRdb called clonotypes with MiXCR, one entry per CDR3 protein. The data hold about 1.8 million distinct CDR3 sequences, with around half observed a single time.

Sequencing input: blood. The clonotype was recovered from a woman aged 40 to 55 in good health. The chain couples TRBV20-1 to TRBJ2-4; possibly TRBD2 for D (6 bases). In DNA form, the CDR3 reads TGCAGTGCTACCGGAGGCCTGCGGGGTGACATTCAGTACTTC. This sequence encodes CSATGGLRGDIQYF.